These 25 T cell receptor beta chains were sequenced from one sample in a study of T cell changes during pregnancy in multiple sclerosis. Measured with immunoSEQ multiplex PCR; TCRdb has only the in-frame clones, and not every one. The sample carries around 20,000 clones, over 80% recorded once. The specimen was CD8+ T cells from peripheral blood mononuclear cells, collected after pregnancy. Receptor source: a female donor in good health, enrolled as a control in a pregnancy study.

This rearrangement joins TRBV11-2 to TRBJ1-1; D is unresolved. Germline CDR1 SGHAT, CDR2 FQNNGV. The CDR3 has 15 amino acids. V was pared by 1 base and J by 0 bases, with 9 bases between. CDR3 loop: CASSLGGTLNTEAFF. The CDR3 nucleotides read TGTGCCAGCAGCTTAGGCGGAACGCTGAACACTGAAGCTTTCTTT.

This clone has only a few counts. V is TRBV5-4 and J is TRBJ1-1; TRBD1 matches at 7 bases. The length of the CDR3 is 13 residues. The V segment lost 0 bases and the J segment 7 bases; nucleotides outside the gene matches: 3. Germline CDR1 and CDR2: SGHNT and YYREEE (reference sequence). DNA for the CDR3: TGTGCCAGCAGCTTGGAACAGGGGTATGAAGCTTTCTTT. Its protein product is CASSLEQGYEAFF.

This chain joins TRBV4-2 and TRBJ2-5, with D possibly being TRBD1 (5 bases). Germline CDR1 reads LGHNA; CDR2 reads YNFKEQ. Trimming removed 4 bases from V and 5 bases from J, with 14 bases in between. CDR3 size: 14 residues. As DNA, the CDR3 is TGTGCCAGCAGCCCAGTCCTTTCAGGGGAGACCCAGTACTTC. Protein sequence: CASSPVLSGETQYF.

This clone was seen a handful of times. In DNA form, the CDR3 reads TGCGCCAGCAGCCACAGTGGGACAGGGAAAGTCGAAGCTTTCTTT. It codes for CASSHSGTGKVEAFF. The V and J genes are TRBV4-3 and TRBJ1-1; the match to TRBD1 covers 9 bases. CDR1 is LGHNA and CDR2 is YSLEER in the germline V gene. J was trimmed by 8 bases and V by 3 bases; bases with no gene match: 10. The CDR3 loop spans 15 amino acids.

CDR3 in amino acids: CASSLGDTLMEQYF. CDR3 DNA sequence: TGTGCCAGCAGTTTAGGGGACACGCTCATGGAGCAGTACTTC. V and J are TRBV27 and TRBJ2-7; weak D call: TRBD1 (6 bases). From germline, CDR1 is MNHEY and CDR2 SMNVEV (reference sequence). The V and J ends lost 2 bases and 7 bases respectively, with 15 bases between them. The length of the CDR3 is 14 residues.

The chain uses TRBV19 and TRBJ2-4; D might be TRBD2 (7 bases). CDR3 length: 16 residues. Per germline, CDR1 LNHDA and CDR2 SQIVND (reference sequence). V lost 5 bases and J lost 0, with 14 bases in between. The CDR3 sequence: CASSWAGAPAKNIQYF. The CDR3 nucleotides read TGTGCCAGTAGTTGGGCGGGGGCGCCAGCCAAAAACATTCAGTACTTC.

This clone came up once. The genes are TRBV5-1 and TRBJ2-1, with 8 bases identical to TRBD1. V was clipped by 2 bases and J by 0 bases; unmatched bases: 4. The CDR3 has 16 residues. Germline CDR1 SGHRS, CDR2 YFSETQ. CDR3 in DNA: TGCGCCAGCAGCTTCCCAACAGGGGGCTCCTACAATGAGCAGTTCTTC. Encoded protein: CASSFPTGGSYNEQFF.

The CDR3 here is CASSKARDRGRETQYF. The CDR3 DNA follows: TGTGCCAGCAGCAAAGCTCGGGACAGGGGGCGGGAGACCCAGTACTTC. The chain joins TRBV21-1 to TRBJ2-5; TRBD1, as called in the table, went unchecked against the DNA. TRBV21-1 is a pseudogene segment. CDR3 length: 16 residues.

J is TRBJ2-7 and V is TRBV15, with 9 bases lining up with TRBD2. Germline V gene sequence: CDR1 LNHNV, CDR2 YYDKDF (reference sequence). V was pared by 1 base and J by 3 bases, with 4 bases of the junction left unmatched. This CDR3 has 15 amino acids. The CDR3 here is CATSRVAGDSYEQYF. The DNA of the CDR3 is TGTGCCACCAGCAGAGTAGCGGGGGATAGCTACGAGCAGTACTTC.

The chain has TRBV14 and TRBJ2-7; D unclear. Per the germline V gene, CDR1 is SGHDN and CDR2 is FVKESK. This CDR3 spans 13 amino acids. The V end lost 0 bases, the J end lost 3 bases, and 6 bases lay between the germline ends. CDR3 coding DNA: TGTGCCAGCAGCCAAGATCTCGGCTACGAGCAGTACTTC. It specifies CASSQDLGYEQYF.

The chain carries TRBV9 and TRBJ2-3; 9 positions agree with TRBD2. The CDR3 is 16 residues long. Germline lookup yields CDR1 SGDLS and CDR2 YYNGEE. The trim removed 4 bases at V and 6 bases at J, leaving 12 bases unmatched. The CDR3 region has the DNA TGTGCCAGCAGCTACCCGGCGGGGGGGTTGCCGGATACGCAGTATTTT. Its translation is CASSYPAGGLPDTQYF.

The chain couples TRBV27 to TRBJ1-1; the D is unclear. CDR3 size: 11 residues. V was trimmed by 6 bases and J by 8 bases, leaving 10 bases between them. Germline V gene data show CDR1 as MNHEY and CDR2 as SMNVEV (reference sequence). CDR3 sequence reads: CASRTSKEAFF. CDR3 nucleotide sequence: TGTGCCAGCAGGACAAGTAAGGAAGCTTTCTTT.

This clone has just one count. This chain links TRBV7-2 with TRBJ2-7; the D is unclear. The germline V and J ends were trimmed by 3 bases and 2 bases, with 2 bases remaining between them. The CDR3 contains 11 residues. CDR1 is SGHTA, CDR2 FQGNSA, per germline. CDR3 amino acids: CASSFTYEQYF. The CDR3 coding sequence is TGTGCCAGCAGCTTTACCTACGAGCAGTACTTC.

The chain employs TRBV6-5 and TRBJ2-3, with 7 bases that match TRBD2. Trimming cost V 4 bases and J 1 base; bases outside gene matches: 5. The CDR3 has 15 residues. CDR1 is MNHEY, CDR2 SVGAGI, per germline. The CDR3 spells CASSWQAGRTDTQYF. The CDR3 nucleotides read TGTGCCAGCAGTTGGCAAGCGGGGCGCACAGATACGCAGTATTTT.

V gene TRBV4-3 combines with J gene TRBJ2-6; D possibly corresponds to TRBD2 (6 bases). The germline CDR1 and CDR2 sequences are LGHNA and YSLEER. V was clipped by 3 bases and J by 0 bases, with 9 bases between them. The length of the CDR3 is 16 residues. CDR3 sequence reads: CASSQGEVSGANVLTF. CDR3 DNA sequence: TGCGCCAGCAGCCAGGGGGAGGTCTCTGGGGCCAACGTCCTGACTTTC.

The V gene is TRBV11-2, the J gene TRBJ2-3; 10 positions match TRBD1. This CDR3 region has 16 residues. Per germline, CDR1 SGHAT and CDR2 FQNNGV. V dropped 1 base and J dropped 2; count of bases not matched to a gene: 3. Here the CDR3 reads CASSLGTGGFTDTQYF. CDR3 in DNA: TGTGCCAGCAGCTTAGGGACAGGGGGATTCACAGATACGCAGTATTTT.

The chain uses TRBV4-2 and TRBJ1-1; the match to TRBD1 covers 9 bases. This CDR3 region has 17 residues. The junction had 9 bases not matched to a gene; V was cut back by 1 base and J by 3 bases. Looked up from germline, CDR1 is LGHNA and CDR2 is YNFKEQ. The CDR3 protein is CASSQAMTGQGYTEAFF. The CDR3 nucleotides are TGTGCCAGCAGCCAAGCTATGACGGGACAGGGTTACACTGAAGCTTTCTTT.

V and J are TRBV15 and TRBJ1-2, with TRBD1 matching over 7 bases. The V and J ends lost 8 bases and 4 bases, in that order; junction bases with no gene match: 7. Germline V gives CDR1 LNHNV, CDR2 YYDKDF (reference sequence). The CDR3 has 13 residues. The CDR3 loop reads CATVHRGGYGYTF. In nucleotides, the CDR3 is TGTGCCACCGTTCACAGGGGTGGCTATGGCTACACCTTC.

The J gene is TRBJ2-3, the V gene TRBV7-9, with D maybe TRBD1 (5 bases). V shed 4 bases and J shed 3 bases, with 17 bases lying between them. Germline V gene sequence: CDR1 SEHNR, CDR2 FQNEAQ (reference sequence). The CDR3 spans 16 residues. CDR3 bases: TGTGCCAGCAGCTCCGGGCGGACACCCATAACAGATACGCAGTATTTT. Its translation: CASSSGRTPITDTQYF.

The chain combines TRBV16 with TRBJ1-1, with 7 bases lining up with TRBD1. Unmatched junction bases numbered 2, after V lost 1 base and J lost 0 bases. In germline, CDR1 is KGHSY, CDR2 FQNENV. CDR3 length equals 15 residues. This CDR3 reads CASSQLTGLNTEAFF. The CDR3 DNA follows: TGTGCCAGCAGCCAATTGACAGGGCTGAACACTGAAGCTTTCTTT.

The V call is TRBV7-2, the J call TRBJ1-5, with D possibly being TRBD1 (5 bases). Germline loops: CDR1 SGHTA, CDR2 FQGNSA. The CDR3 extends over 15 amino acids. Trimming shortened V by 7 bases and J by 0 bases, and 13 bases separated the two germline ends. CDR3 sequence: CASMKQENSNQPQHF. DNA of the CDR3: TGTGCCAGCATGAAACAGGAAAATAGCAATCAGCCCCAGCATTTT.

CDR3 DNA sequence: TGTGCCAGCAGCCCCACCGGGACAGGGGACTATGGCTACACCTTC. Its translation: CASSPTGTGDYGYTF. The chain employs TRBV7-3 and TRBJ1-2, with 10 bases lining up with TRBD1. The germline CDR1 and CDR2 sequences are SGHTA and FQGTGA. Germline trimming cut 5 bases from V and 3 bases from J; bases unmatched to any gene: 6. There are 15 residues in the CDR3.

The chain uses TRBV9 and TRBJ2-2, with a tentative D call TRBD2 (6 bases). Trimming took off 3 bases at V and 7 bases at J, with 10 bases between the two ends. Germline CDR1 reads SGDLS; CDR2 reads YYNGEE. There are 13 residues in the CDR3. CDR3 amino acids: CASSAGDVGELFF. The CDR3, as DNA: TGTGCCAGCAGCGCGGGGGACGTCGGGGAGCTGTTTTTT.

This sequence joins TRBV27 and TRBJ2-2, with D maybe TRBD2 (5 bases). The V end lost 3 bases, the J end lost 6 bases, and 8 bases lay between the germline ends. Per germline, CDR1 MNHEY and CDR2 SMNVEV (reference sequence). This CDR3 is 13 amino acids long. In DNA form, the CDR3 reads TGTGCCAGCAGTTTCGAGGGCTCCGGGGAGCTGTTTTTT. Protein sequence: CASSFEGSGELFF.

This chain joins TRBV29-1 and TRBJ1-2, with D possibly matching TRBD1 (5 bases). Germline lookup yields CDR1 SQVTM and CDR2 ANQGSEA. Trimming left V 1 base short and J 8 bases short, with 11 bases between. The CDR3 is 12 residues long. CDR3 nucleotide sequence: TGCAGCGTTGAAGTGGGGGGAGGGGGCTACACCTTC. It translates to CSVEVGGGGYTF.